This T cell receptor beta chain originates from a study of blood T cell repertoires in COVID-19. Study summary: Samples of COVID-19 (acute and convalescent) were obtained from the United States, Italy and Spain. In each case, the material was cDNA or gDNA derived from T cells, B-cell-depleted T cells, or PBMCs.

Trimming shortened V by 5 bases and J by 5 bases, and 12 bases separated the two germline ends. Germline V lookup: CDR1 KGHSH, CDR2 LQKENI. The CDR3 extends over 13 amino acids. Per the original methods: Using reference gene primer amplification, nucleated cell counts were estimated. The protocol was immunoSEQ multiplex PCR, while the TCRdb copy is restricted to in-frame clones and leaves out a portion. Clonal size and the V and J genes are those of that table, whereas D and trimming came from the DNA. The sample holds fewer than 90,000 clones, more than 75% seen once. The chain combines TRBV18 with TRBJ2-5; D might be TRBD2 (6 bases). The clonotype comes from a man aged 50 or older with active or convalescent COVID-19. The sequenced sample consisted of peripheral blood. CDR3: CASSSGERETQYF. CDR3 DNA: TGTGCCAGCTCATCGGGAGAACGGGAGACCCAGTACTTC.